The rows below give T cell receptor beta chains drawn from one sample of a study of blood T cell repertoires in COVID-19. Profiling relied on immunoSEQ multiplex PCR, and the TCRdb table lists in-frame clones only, not all of them. Among roughly 300,000 clones listed, more than 70% were seen once. Sequenced: PBMCs or T cells enriched from blood (not recorded which). The receptor source for this set is a woman aged 30 to 39 who had recovered from COVID-19. Each CDR3 is given with its conserved first and last residue. D genes are given only for firm matches. Clone size is stated in some rows and not others, as once, few, many or a class when expanded.

clone_size: NA; j_call: TRBJ1-1; v_call: TRBV11-2; d_call: TRBD1; cdr3_aa: CASSSGGIMNTEAFF; cdr3_nt: TGTGCCAGCAGCTCAGGGGGGATCATGAACACTGAAGCTTTCTTT
clone_size: NA; j_call: TRBJ1-6; v_call: TRBV19; d_call: TRBD1; cdr3_aa: CASRQGASPLHF; cdr3_nt: TGTGCCAGCAGACAGGGGGCTTCACCCCTCCACTTT
clone_size: NA; j_call: TRBJ2-5; v_call: TRBV3-1/TRBV3-2; d_call: NA; cdr3_aa: CASSQYAETQYF; cdr3_nt: TGTGCCAGCAGCCAATACGCGGAGACCCAGTACTTC
clone_size: NA; j_call: TRBJ1-1; v_call: TRBV7-6; d_call: TRBD1; cdr3_aa: CASSLGPGGYAEGAFF; cdr3_nt: TGTGCCAGCAGCTTAGGTCCAGGGGGCTACGCCGAGGGAGCTTTCTTT
clone_size: NA; j_call: TRBJ2-2; v_call: TRBV11-3; d_call: TRBD1; cdr3_aa: CASSLTGTSTGELFF; cdr3_nt: TGTGCCAGCAGCTTGACAGGGACGTCAACCGGGGAGCTGTTTTTT
clone_size: NA; j_call: TRBJ1-2; v_call: TRBV14; d_call: NA; cdr3_aa: CASSPLGRGSDYGYTF; cdr3_nt: TGTGCCAGCAGCCCTCTTGGGCGGGGGTCCGACTATGGCTACACCTTC
clone_size: NA; j_call: TRBJ1-2; v_call: TRBV6-6; d_call: NA; cdr3_aa: CASSLAAGTGANYGYTF; cdr3_nt: TGTGCCAGCAGTCTGGCGGCCGGGACGGGAGCTAACTATGGCTACACCTTC
clone_size: NA; j_call: TRBJ1-2; v_call: TRBV25-1; d_call: NA; cdr3_aa: CASSEYGTQNYGYTF; cdr3_nt: TGTGCCAGCAGTGAATATGGGACACAGAACTATGGCTACACCTTC
clone_size: NA; j_call: TRBJ2-2; v_call: TRBV27; d_call: NA; cdr3_aa: CASSLSKKTGRNIKDTGELFF; cdr3_nt: TGTGCCAGCAGTTTATCGAAAAAGACAGGGAGGAACATCAAGGACACCGGGGAGCTGTTTTTT
clone_size: NA; j_call: TRBJ2-7; v_call: TRBV27; d_call: NA; cdr3_aa: CASSPTTGEQYF; cdr3_nt: TGTGCCAGCAGCCCCACCACTGGCGAGCAGTACTTC
clone_size: NA; j_call: TRBJ2-1; v_call: TRBV7-9; d_call: TRBD2; cdr3_aa: CASSSSGEGFF; cdr3_nt: TGTGCCAGCAGCTCTTCGGGGGAGGGGTTCTTC
clone_size: NA; j_call: TRBJ1-2; v_call: TRBV6-5; d_call: TRBD1; cdr3_aa: CASSYRGDRVYGYTF; cdr3_nt: TGTGCCAGCAGTTACCGGGGGGACAGGGTCTATGGCTACACCTTC
clone_size: NA; j_call: TRBJ2-6; v_call: TRBV6-2/TRBV6-3; d_call: NA; cdr3_aa: CASSYYVGGVPSGANVLTF; cdr3_nt: TGTGCCAGCAGTTACTATGTCGGAGGGGTACCATCTGGGGCCAACGTCCTGACTTTC
clone_size: NA; j_call: TRBJ2-1; v_call: TRBV7-6; d_call: TRBD2; cdr3_aa: CASSLRSSGEPYNEQFF; cdr3_nt: TGTGCCAGCAGCCTCCGGTCTAGCGGGGAGCCGTACAATGAGCAGTTCTTC
clone_size: NA; j_call: TRBJ1-2; v_call: TRBV14; d_call: TRBD1; cdr3_aa: CASSQNRGRYGYTF; cdr3_nt: TGTGCCAGCAGCCAGAACAGGGGGAGATATGGCTACACCTTC
clone_size: NA; j_call: TRBJ2-2; v_call: TRBV7-8; d_call: NA; cdr3_aa: CASSITPNTGELFF; cdr3_nt: TGTGCCAGCAGCATCACACCGAACACCGGGGAGCTGTTTTTT
clone_size: once; j_call: TRBJ1-5; v_call: TRBV5-6; d_call: NA; cdr3_aa: CASSFAGYNQPQHF; cdr3_nt: TGTGCCAGCAGCTTCGCAGGGTACAATCAGCCCCAGCATTTT
clone_size: NA; j_call: TRBJ1-3; v_call: TRBV4-1; d_call: TRBD1; cdr3_aa: CASRPTGTGGSGNTIYF; cdr3_nt: TGCGCCAGCAGACCCACCGGGACAGGGGGCTCTGGAAACACCATATATTTT
clone_size: NA; j_call: TRBJ1-6; v_call: TRBV25-1; d_call: TRBD1; cdr3_aa: CASSEYKGAPGNSPLHF; cdr3_nt: TGTGCCAGCAGTGAATATAAGGGGGCGCCGGGAAATTCACCCCTCCACTTT
clone_size: NA; j_call: TRBJ2-1; v_call: TRBV27; d_call: TRBD2; cdr3_aa: CASRRLAGVYNEQFF; cdr3_nt: TGTGCCAGCAGGAGACTAGCGGGGGTTTACAATGAGCAGTTCTTC
clone_size: NA; j_call: TRBJ1-2; v_call: TRBV3-1/TRBV3-2; d_call: NA; cdr3_aa: CASSTHRESYGYTF; cdr3_nt: TGTGCCAGCAGCACCCACAGGGAAAGCTATGGCTACACCTTC
clone_size: NA; j_call: TRBJ2-2; v_call: TRBV19; d_call: TRBD2; cdr3_aa: CASSAQAGRNTGELFF; cdr3_nt: TGTGCCAGTAGTGCCCAAGCGGGGAGAAACACCGGGGAGCTGTTTTTT
clone_size: NA; j_call: TRBJ1-5; v_call: TRBV27; d_call: TRBD1; cdr3_aa: CASRQTGGQQPQHF; cdr3_nt: TGTGCCAGCAGACAGACAGGGGGACAACAGCCCCAGCATTTT
clone_size: NA; j_call: TRBJ1-3; v_call: TRBV11-2; d_call: NA; cdr3_aa: CASSTTAVGNTIYF; cdr3_nt: TGTGCCAGCAGCACGACAGCAGTCGGAAACACCATATATTTT
clone_size: once; j_call: TRBJ2-3; v_call: TRBV7-2; d_call: TRBD2; cdr3_aa: CASSLRSGTDTQYF; cdr3_nt: TGTGCCAGCAGCTTACGTAGCGGGACAGATACGCAGTATTTT
clone_size: once; j_call: TRBJ2-5; v_call: TRBV10-2; d_call: TRBD2; cdr3_aa: CASIPTGLAAETQYF; cdr3_nt: TGCGCCAGCATTCCAACGGGACTAGCGGCAGAGACCCAGTACTTC
clone_size: few; j_call: TRBJ1-2; v_call: TRBV7-9; d_call: NA; cdr3_aa: CASSLEGVNYGYTF; cdr3_nt: TGTGCCAGCAGCTTGGAGGGAGTTAACTATGGCTACACCTTC
clone_size: NA; j_call: TRBJ1-5; v_call: TRBV24-1; d_call: NA; cdr3_aa: CATSGVQGGNQPQHF; cdr3_nt: TGTGCCACCAGCGGGGTCCAAGGAGGCAATCAGCCCCAGCATTTT
clone_size: NA; j_call: TRBJ2-1; v_call: TRBV4-1; d_call: TRBD2; cdr3_aa: CASSQVGVGGATYNEQFF; cdr3_nt: TGCGCCAGCAGCCAAGTAGGGGTCGGGGGGGCCACCTACAATGAGCAGTTCTTC
clone_size: NA; j_call: TRBJ1-5; v_call: TRBV7-9; d_call: NA; cdr3_aa: CASTPEEGSQPQHF; cdr3_nt: TGTGCCAGCACCCCGGAGGAGGGAAGTCAGCCCCAGCATTTT
clone_size: NA; j_call: TRBJ1-2; v_call: TRBV19; d_call: TRBD1; cdr3_aa: CASRQGAEGYTF; cdr3_nt: TGTGCCAGTAGACAGGGGGCTGAAGGCTACACCTTC
clone_size: few; j_call: TRBJ2-7; v_call: TRBV18; d_call: NA; cdr3_aa: CASSPTTGTYEQYF; cdr3_nt: TGTGCCAGCTCTCCAACGACAGGAACCTACGAGCAGTACTTC
clone_size: NA; j_call: TRBJ1-4; v_call: TRBV30; d_call: NA; cdr3_aa: CAWSVGDSGNEKLFF; cdr3_nt: TGTGCCTGGAGTGTAGGTGACTCGGGGAATGAAAAACTGTTTTTT
clone_size: NA; j_call: TRBJ2-7; v_call: TRBV3-1/TRBV3-2; d_call: NA; cdr3_aa: CASSQGAEQYF; cdr3_nt: TGTGCCAGCAGCCAAGGGGCCGAGCAGTACTTC
clone_size: NA; j_call: TRBJ1-1; v_call: TRBV12-3/TRBV12-4; d_call: NA; cdr3_aa: CASNPGGGIEAFF; cdr3_nt: TGTGCCAGCAACCCCGGTGGGGGGATTGAAGCTTTCTTT
clone_size: NA; j_call: TRBJ1-5; v_call: TRBV5-6; d_call: NA; cdr3_aa: CASSLVGFNQPQHF; cdr3_nt: TGTGCCAGCAGCTTGGTCGGGTTCAATCAGCCCCAGCATTTT
clone_size: NA; j_call: TRBJ1-2; v_call: TRBV3-1/TRBV3-2; d_call: NA; cdr3_aa: CASSRGLGTNYGYTF; cdr3_nt: TGTGCCAGCAGCCGTGGACTAGGGACTAACTATGGCTACACCTTC
clone_size: NA; j_call: TRBJ2-3; v_call: TRBV21-1; d_call: NA; cdr3_aa: CASSSPTTAGGTDTQYF; cdr3_nt: TGTGCCAGCAGCTCCCCAACGACAGCGGGGGGCACAGATACGCAGTATTTT
clone_size: NA; j_call: TRBJ1-5; v_call: TRBV19; d_call: TRBD1; cdr3_aa: CASNGQGGNQPQHF; cdr3_nt: TGTGCCAGTAACGGACAGGGTGGCAATCAGCCCCAGCATTTT
clone_size: NA; j_call: TRBJ2-3; v_call: TRBV5-5; d_call: NA; cdr3_aa: CASSPRRGRSTDTQYF; cdr3_nt: TGTGCCAGCAGCCCCCGAAGGGGGAGAAGCACAGATACGCAGTATTTT
clone_size: once; j_call: TRBJ1-4; v_call: TRBV14; d_call: TRBD1; cdr3_aa: CASSTSGGDEKLFF; cdr3_nt: TGTGCCAGCAGCACCTCAGGGGGTGACGAAAAACTGTTTTTT
clone_size: NA; j_call: TRBJ2-2; v_call: TRBV11-2; d_call: NA; cdr3_aa: CASSSTTNTGELFF; cdr3_nt: TGTGCCAGCAGCTCAACTACGAACACCGGGGAGCTGTTTTTT
clone_size: NA; j_call: TRBJ2-2; v_call: TRBV7-3; d_call: TRBD1; cdr3_aa: CASSRDRNTGELFF; cdr3_nt: TGTGCCAGCAGCCGGGACAGGAACACCGGGGAGCTGTTTTTT
clone_size: NA; j_call: TRBJ1-3; v_call: TRBV18; d_call: NA; cdr3_aa: CASSPAMTEAGNTIYF; cdr3_nt: TGTGCCAGCTCCCCCGCGATGACAGAGGCTGGAAACACCATATATTTT
clone_size: NA; j_call: TRBJ1-1; v_call: TRBV18; d_call: TRBD1; cdr3_aa: CASSPETGLNTEAFF; cdr3_nt: TGTGCCAGCTCACCAGAGACAGGGTTGAACACTGAAGCTTTCTTT
clone_size: once; j_call: TRBJ1-1; v_call: TRBV29-1; d_call: NA; cdr3_aa: CSVNNRLGNTEAFF; cdr3_nt: TGCAGCGTGAATAACAGGCTAGGAAACACTGAAGCTTTCTTT
clone_size: few; j_call: TRBJ1-2; v_call: TRBV28; d_call: TRBD1; cdr3_aa: CASNGQGNYGYTF; cdr3_nt: TGTGCCAGCAACGGACAGGGAAACTATGGCTACACCTTC
clone_size: NA; j_call: TRBJ2-1; v_call: TRBV30; d_call: NA; cdr3_aa: CAWNSLFTSSNEQFF; cdr3_nt: TGTGCCTGGAACTCCTTATTTACTAGCTCCAATGAGCAGTTCTTC